The 8 T cell receptor beta chains listed next were all sequenced from one sample in a study of cytomegalovirus exposure and HLA in healthy donors. Using immunoSEQ multiplex PCR, the repertoire was profiled, and TCRdb retains in-frame clones only, with some absent. The sample contains under 80,000 clones, about 93% of which appear only once. Sequencing used PBMCs. These receptors came from a woman aged 18-30 years in good health and CMV-seronegative.

CDR3 in DNA: TGTGCCAGCAGTGAAACCACAGGGAGCCAAGAGACCCAGTACTTC. This codes for CASSETTGSQETQYF. V is TRBV6-1 and J is TRBJ2-5; a possible D gene is TRBD1 (6 bases). V lost 2 bases, J lost 1 base, and 11 bases lay in between. This CDR3 is built from 15 residues. Germline loops: CDR1 MNHNS, CDR2 SASEGT.

The genes are TRBV29-1 and TRBJ1-1; D perhaps matches TRBD1 (6 bases). V was clipped by 3 bases and J by 5 bases, with 25 bases between them. This CDR3 has 17 residues. Germline V gene data show CDR1 as SQVTM and CDR2 as ANQGSEA. CDR3 residues: CSVETGWTLSGGTEAFF. CDR3 bases: TGCAGCGTTGAGACAGGATGGACCCTCTCTGGTGGAACTGAAGCTTTCTTT.

The rearrangement uses TRBV6-4 and TRBJ2-3; 12 bases agree with TRBD2. The CDR3 length is 16 residues. Germline CDR1 is MRHNA and CDR2 is SNTAGT. With V trimmed by 0 bases and J by 4 bases, 2 bases remained unmatched. The CDR3 loop reads CASSDSLAGGPDTQYF. CDR3 nucleotides: TGTGCCAGCAGTGACTCGCTAGCGGGGGGGCCAGATACGCAGTATTTT.

This clone was recorded once. The chain uses TRBV6-1 and TRBJ1-2; no definite D call. The CDR3 is made up of 12 amino acids. The germline V gene encodes CDR1 MNHNS and CDR2 SASEGT. Trimming took off 8 bases at V and 0 bases at J, with 7 bases between the two ends. The CDR3, as DNA: TGTGCCAGCTCAGAAGCTAACTATGGCTACACCTTC. Residues: CASSEANYGYTF.

The chain is built from TRBV10-2 and TRBJ1-5, with a tentative D call TRBD1 (5 bases). Trimming cost V 8 bases and J 10 bases, with 18 bases left between them. Germline values: CDR1 WSHSY, CDR2 SAAADI. The CDR3 extends over 13 amino acids. CDR3 DNA sequence: TGCGCCAGCGCACCCAGGGAAACAAAACCCCAGCATTTT. This sequence encodes CASAPRETKPQHF.

This clone was picked up one time. The rearrangement uses TRBV6-5 and TRBJ1-4; tentatively, D is TRBD1 (6 bases). Germline CDR1 and CDR2: MNHEY and SVGAGI. The CDR3 runs to 14 residues. The ends were cut back, 3 bases at V and 11 bases at J, with 16 bases in the middle. The CDR3 is CASSYGGGREKLFF. The CDR3 nucleotides read TGTGCCAGCAGTTATGGAGGGGGGCGGGAGAAACTGTTTTTT.

This chain joins TRBV4-2 and TRBJ1-1; D is uncertain. The CDR3 has 15 residues. The V and J ends lost 0 bases and 5 bases respectively, with 13 bases between them. Germline-derived CDR1 and CDR2 are LGHNA and YNFKEQ. The CDR3 DNA reads TGTGCCAGCAGCCAAGATCGAGATAGGAGAACTGAAGCTTTCTTT. Encoded protein: CASSQDRDRRTEAFF.

The chain recombines TRBV28 with TRBJ2-4; 7 bases agree with TRBD1. CDR3 length equals 13 residues. The junction had 1 base not matched to a gene; V was cut back by 6 bases and J by 2 bases. Germline CDR1 is MDHEN and CDR2 is SYDVKM. This chain's CDR3 is CASRQGTKNIQYF. The CDR3 DNA reads as TGTGCCAGCAGACAGGGGACCAAAAACATTCAGTACTTC.